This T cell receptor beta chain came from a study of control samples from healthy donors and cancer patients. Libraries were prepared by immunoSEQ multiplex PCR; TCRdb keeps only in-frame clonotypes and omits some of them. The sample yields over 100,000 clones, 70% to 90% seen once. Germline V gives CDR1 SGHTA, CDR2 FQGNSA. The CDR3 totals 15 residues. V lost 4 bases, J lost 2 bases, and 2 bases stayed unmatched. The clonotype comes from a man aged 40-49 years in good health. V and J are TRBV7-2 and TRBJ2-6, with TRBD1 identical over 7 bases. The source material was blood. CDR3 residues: CASSSTGTGANVLTF. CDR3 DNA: TGTGCCAGCAGCTCGACAGGGACTGGGGCCAACGTCCTGACTTTC.